The source of this T cell receptor (beta chain) is a study of T cell clones after liver transplantation. Study-wide background: TCRbeta sequencing after a pre-transplant mixed lymphocyte reaction identified graft-donor-reactive clones, later tracked in post-transplant blood.

The CDR3 is 15 amino acids. Trimming shortened V by 7 bases and J by 5 bases, and 17 bases separated the two germline ends. In germline, CDR1 is MNHEY, CDR2 SMNVEV (reference sequence). Clones were sequenced by immunoSEQ multiplex PCR, and TCRdb holds only the in-frame ones, with some missing. The repertoire consists of roughly 100,000 clones, with 75% to 85% occurring once and the leading ten covering around 0.97%. With regard to this clone: The target antigen is unknown.

Broader study findings: Rather than being deleted, graft donor-reactive T cells may have moved into the graft. In a couple of subjects, few donor cells limited the measurable donor-reactive repertoire. These preliminary findings come from unstandardized post-transplant sampling times.

Specimen: CD4+ T cells from blood, collected before liver transplant. This TCR was sampled from a human donor who received a liver transplant. V is TRBV27 and J is TRBJ2-2; no reliable D call. CDR3 in DNA: TGTGCCAGCACTCCCGTACTCCCAGGAACCGGGGAGCTGTTTTTT. Amino acid sequence: CASTPVLPGTGELFF.